This T cell receptor beta chain was observed in a study of blood T cell repertoires in COVID-19. The CDR3 loop spans 15 amino acids. V lost 4 bases and J 6 bases, leaving 16 bases between the germline ends. The V gene's germline CDR1 is LGHDT and CDR2 YNNKEL (reference sequence). This table comes from immunoSEQ multiplex PCR, and its TCRdb copy is limited to in-frame clones, with some not included. The repertoire consists of fewer than 400,000 clones, with over 70% occurring once and the leading ten covering 5%. Cohort 3 donors were reported recovered after two negative PCRs, clearance, or symptom resolution.

The sequence was collected from a man aged 25 to 40 who had recovered from COVID-19. The sequenced sample consisted of PBMCs or T cells enriched from blood (not recorded which). This chain joins TRBV3-1 (or the pseudogene TRBV3-2) and TRBJ1-5; D may be TRBD1 (6 bases). CDR3: CASSPAWGGRQPQHF. The CDR3 nucleotides read TGTGCCAGCAGCCCTGCGTGGGGGGGCCGTCAGCCCCAGCATTTT.